The rows below give T cell receptor beta chains drawn from one sample of a study of T cell repertoires in cytomegalovirus infection. TCRdb reanalysed the reads using MiXCR and keeps one entry per CDR3 protein. Among fewer than 550,000 distinct CDR3 sequences, 30% to 40% were seen once, and the ten largest hold roughly an eighth. Sequenced: PBMCs. These TCRs come from a human donor in good health (CMV status not recorded). Some clones in this sample may be carry-over from other donors' samples. Each CDR3 is given with its conserved first and last residue. D genes are given only for firm matches. Size is stated for part of the rows, as once, few or many counts, or as a class when the clone is expanded.

d_call: .; v_call: TRBV28; j_call: TRBJ2-7; clone_size: few; cdr3_aa: CASSSLRWEQYF; cdr3_nt: TGTGCCAGCAGTTCGCTTCGATGGGAGCAGTACTTC
d_call: .; v_call: TRBV6-1; j_call: TRBJ2-3; clone_size: few; cdr3_aa: CASSEIGGNTDTQYF; cdr3_nt: TGTGCCAGCAGTGAGATAGGGGGGAACACAGATACGCAGTATTTT
d_call: TRBD2; v_call: TRBV6-1; j_call: TRBJ2-1; clone_size: few; cdr3_aa: CASSYPPSRGDYNEQFF; cdr3_nt: TGTGCCAGCAGTTACCCCCCTTCGCGGGGGGACTACAATGAGCAGTTCTTC
d_call: .; v_call: TRBV29-1; j_call: TRBJ1-2; clone_size: few; cdr3_aa: CSVEAEDYGYTF; cdr3_nt: TGCAGCGTTGAGGCTGAGGACTATGGCTACACCTTC
d_call: .; v_call: TRBV28; j_call: TRBJ1-2; clone_size: .; cdr3_aa: CASTQVGFYGYTF; cdr3_nt: TGTGCCAGCACCCAGGTGGGGTTCTATGGCTACACCTTC
d_call: TRBD1; v_call: TRBV7-2; j_call: TRBJ2-7; clone_size: many; cdr3_aa: CASTSGTGMKSREQYF; cdr3_nt: TGTGCCAGCACGTCCGGGACAGGGATGAAATCGAGGGAGCAGTACTTC
d_call: .; v_call: TRBV7-2; j_call: TRBJ1-5; clone_size: many; cdr3_aa: CASSPDGQVGNQPQHF; cdr3_nt: TGTGCCAGCAGCCCGGACGGACAAGTTGGCAATCAGCCCCAGCATTTT
d_call: TRBD1; v_call: TRBV7-2; j_call: TRBJ1-2; clone_size: few; cdr3_aa: CASSLATGTDYGYTF; cdr3_nt: TGTGCCAGCAGCTTAGCCACCGGGACAGACTATGGCTACACCTTC
d_call: TRBD1; v_call: TRBV5-1; j_call: TRBJ2-3; clone_size: .; cdr3_aa: CASSLVGQGGDTQYF; cdr3_nt: TGCGCCAGCAGCTTGGTTGGACAGGGAGGAGATACGCAGTATTTT
d_call: TRBD1; v_call: TRBV7-9; j_call: TRBJ1-5; clone_size: many; cdr3_aa: CASSRTGMGNQPQHF; cdr3_nt: TGTGCCAGCAGCCGGACAGGAATGGGGAATCAGCCCCAGCATTTT
d_call: .; v_call: TRBV12-3/TRBV12-4; j_call: TRBJ1-2; clone_size: .; cdr3_aa: CASRPGPGYGYTF; cdr3_nt: TGTGCCAGCAGACCGGGACCGGGCTATGGCTACACCTTC
d_call: .; v_call: TRBV19; j_call: TRBJ2-2; clone_size: .; cdr3_aa: CASSEALTGYKAGELFF; cdr3_nt: TGTGCCAGTAGTGAAGCCCTCACAGGGTATAAAGCCGGGGAGCTGTTTTTT
d_call: TRBD1; v_call: TRBV29-1; j_call: TRBJ1-3; clone_size: .; cdr3_aa: CSAVDRDKGNTIYF; cdr3_nt: TGCAGCGCAGTCGACAGGGACAAGGGAAACACCATATATTTT
d_call: .; v_call: TRBV20-1; j_call: TRBJ2-1; clone_size: few; cdr3_aa: CSALRSNYNEQFF; cdr3_nt: TGCAGTGCCCTCCGGTCGAACTACAATGAGCAGTTCTTC
d_call: TRBD1; v_call: TRBV10-3; j_call: TRBJ2-3; clone_size: .; cdr3_aa: CAISAEGQGAGGTDTQYF; cdr3_nt: TGTGCCATCAGTGCGGAGGGACAGGGGGCCGGAGGCACAGATACGCAGTATTTT
d_call: .; v_call: TRBV7-9; j_call: TRBJ2-3; clone_size: .; cdr3_aa: CASSHQSTDTQYF; cdr3_nt: TGTGCCAGCAGCCACCAGAGCACAGATACGCAGTATTTT
d_call: .; v_call: TRBV19; j_call: TRBJ2-3; clone_size: .; cdr3_aa: CASTPGSRSPGDTQYF; cdr3_nt: TGTGCCAGTACCCCCGGGAGTAGGTCCCCGGGGGATACGCAGTATTTT
d_call: TRBD1; v_call: TRBV2; j_call: TRBJ2-7; clone_size: few; cdr3_aa: CASSRQGRQEQYF; cdr3_nt: TGTGCCAGCAGCCGACAGGGGAGGCAAGAGCAGTACTTC
d_call: .; v_call: TRBV7-3; j_call: TRBJ2-7; clone_size: few; cdr3_aa: CASSLTGRGDEQYF; cdr3_nt: TGTGCCAGCAGCTTAACGGGCAGGGGGGACGAGCAGTACTTC
d_call: .; v_call: TRBV20-1; j_call: TRBJ1-4; clone_size: few; cdr3_aa: CSARGGGTNEKLFF; cdr3_nt: TGCAGTGCTAGAGGCGGGGGAACTAATGAAAAACTGTTTTTT
d_call: .; v_call: TRBV7-2; j_call: TRBJ1-3; clone_size: .; cdr3_aa: CAISLVFSQVNTIYF; cdr3_nt: TGTGCCATCAGCTTAGTCTTCTCGCAAGTAAACACCATATATTTT
d_call: TRBD1; v_call: TRBV11-2; j_call: TRBJ2-1; clone_size: .; cdr3_aa: CASSLGGPGTGGRSSYNEQFF; cdr3_nt: TGTGCCAGCAGCTTAGGTGGCCCCGGGACAGGGGGACGCAGCTCCTACAATGAGCAGTTCTTC
d_call: TRBD1; v_call: TRBV4-1; j_call: TRBJ1-4; clone_size: .; cdr3_aa: CASSQGADRGFREKLFF; cdr3_nt: TGCGCCAGCAGCCAGGGGGCGGACAGGGGTTTTCGTGAAAAACTGTTTTTT
d_call: TRBD2; v_call: TRBV11-2; j_call: TRBJ2-3; clone_size: .; cdr3_aa: CASSLDGTTDTQYF; cdr3_nt: TGTGCCAGCAGCTTAGACGGGACTACGGATACGCAGTATTTT
d_call: .; v_call: TRBV4-1; j_call: TRBJ2-5; clone_size: many; cdr3_aa: CASSHIQETQYF; cdr3_nt: TGCGCCAGCAGCCACATCCAAGAGACCCAGTACTTC
d_call: .; v_call: TRBV7-6; j_call: TRBJ1-1; clone_size: few; cdr3_aa: CASSLAIPNTEAFF; cdr3_nt: TGTGCTAGCAGCTTAGCGATACCGAACACTGAAGCTTTCTTT
d_call: .; v_call: TRBV6-1; j_call: TRBJ2-3; clone_size: few; cdr3_aa: CASSVTGWGTDTQYF; cdr3_nt: TGTGCCAGCAGTGTTACAGGCTGGGGTACAGATACGCAGTATTTT
d_call: .; v_call: TRBV20-1; j_call: TRBJ2-3; clone_size: few; cdr3_aa: CSARVTYTGDTQYF; cdr3_nt: TGCAGTGCTAGAGTTACCTATACCGGAGATACGCAGTATTTT
d_call: TRBD2; v_call: TRBV7-3; j_call: TRBJ2-1; clone_size: .; cdr3_aa: CSSSLVSGSYNEQFF; cdr3_nt: TGTTCCAGCAGCTTAGTAAGCGGGAGTTACAATGAGCAGTTCTTC
d_call: .; v_call: TRBV11-3; j_call: TRBJ2-6; clone_size: many; cdr3_aa: CASSPGASSSGANVLTF; cdr3_nt: TGTGCCAGCAGCCCCGGGGCTAGCTCCTCTGGGGCCAACGTCCTGACTTTC
d_call: TRBD1; v_call: TRBV12-3/TRBV12-4; j_call: TRBJ1-1; clone_size: many; cdr3_aa: CASSLGGQGNTEAFF; cdr3_nt: TGTGCCAGCAGCCTAGGGGGACAGGGGAACACTGAAGCTTTCTTT
d_call: .; v_call: TRBV5-1; j_call: TRBJ1-1; clone_size: few; cdr3_aa: CASSLEAGATEAFF; cdr3_nt: TGCGCCAGCAGCTTGGAAGCGGGGGCCACTGAAGCTTTCTTT
d_call: .; v_call: TRBV7-9; j_call: TRBJ1-1; clone_size: few; cdr3_aa: CASSFTSGNTEAFF; cdr3_nt: TGTGCCAGCAGCTTCACCTCGGGGAACACTGAAGCTTTCTTT
d_call: .; v_call: TRBV7-6; j_call: TRBJ1-4; clone_size: few; cdr3_aa: CASSLVSPHSPKTNEKLFF; cdr3_nt: TGTGCCAGCAGCTTAGTATCTCCGCACTCGCCGAAGACTAATGAAAAACTGTTTTTT
d_call: .; v_call: TRBV2; j_call: TRBJ2-5; clone_size: .; cdr3_aa: CASVPGVGETQYF; cdr3_nt: TGTGCCAGCGTCCCCGGGGTTGGAGAGACCCAGTACTTC
d_call: TRBD1; v_call: TRBV2; j_call: TRBJ2-7; clone_size: few; cdr3_aa: CASSQGEHEQYF; cdr3_nt: TGTGCCAGCAGTCAGGGGGAACACGAGCAGTACTTC
d_call: TRBD1; v_call: TRBV6-1; j_call: TRBJ1-1; clone_size: few; cdr3_aa: CASKVVWTGGNTEAFF; cdr3_nt: TGTGCCAGCAAGGTTGTGTGGACAGGGGGGAACACTGAAGCTTTCTTT
d_call: TRBD1; v_call: TRBV7-8; j_call: TRBJ1-2; clone_size: few; cdr3_aa: CASTLGQNYGYTF; cdr3_nt: TGTGCCAGCACTCTGGGACAGAACTATGGCTACACCTTC
d_call: .; v_call: TRBV7-2; j_call: TRBJ2-7; clone_size: many; cdr3_aa: CASSLGWGASYEQYF; cdr3_nt: TGTGCCAGCAGCTTAGGATGGGGGGCCAGCTACGAGCAGTACTTC
d_call: .; v_call: TRBV7-2; j_call: TRBJ1-4; clone_size: many; cdr3_aa: CASSPGPSNEKLFF; cdr3_nt: TGTGCCAGCAGCCCCGGACCCAGTAATGAAAAACTGTTTTTT
d_call: .; v_call: TRBV6-6; j_call: TRBJ2-7; clone_size: .; cdr3_aa: CDSRESSYAHYF; cdr3_nt: TGTGACAGCAGGGAGAGCTCCTACGCGCATTACTTC
d_call: .; v_call: TRBV3-1; j_call: TRBJ2-7; clone_size: .; cdr3_aa: CASSQDPQGSVYEQYF; cdr3_nt: TGTGCCAGCAGCCAAGACCCCCAAGGGTCTGTTTACGAGCAGTACTTC
d_call: TRBD1; v_call: TRBV15; j_call: TRBJ2-3; clone_size: .; cdr3_aa: CATSRGGGTGGGTDTQYF; cdr3_nt: TGTGCCACCAGCAGAGGCGGGGGGACAGGGGGCGGCACAGATACGCAGTATTTT
d_call: TRBD2; v_call: TRBV19; j_call: TRBJ2-7; clone_size: few; cdr3_aa: CASSADFSGAISYEQYF; cdr3_nt: TGTGCCAGTAGTGCCGATTTTAGCGGGGCGATATCCTACGAGCAGTACTTC
d_call: TRBD1; v_call: TRBV7-2; j_call: TRBJ1-2; clone_size: .; cdr3_aa: CASSTQGGYGYTF; cdr3_nt: TGTGCCAGCAGCACACAGGGGGGCTATGGCTACACCTTC
d_call: TRBD1; v_call: TRBV25-1; j_call: TRBJ1-1; clone_size: .; cdr3_aa: CASRDREAAEAFF; cdr3_nt: TGTGCCAGCAGGGACAGGGAAGCGGCTGAAGCTTTCTTT
d_call: TRBD1; v_call: TRBV7-8; j_call: TRBJ1-1; clone_size: .; cdr3_aa: CASSQGTGAVDTEAFF; cdr3_nt: TGTGCCAGCAGCCAGGGGACAGGGGCCGTTGACACTGAAGCTTTCTTT
d_call: .; v_call: TRBV5-1; j_call: TRBJ1-1; clone_size: few; cdr3_aa: CASSLVPGRAFF; cdr3_nt: TGCGCCAGCAGCTTGGTGCCGGGACGAGCTTTCTTT
d_call: TRBD1; v_call: TRBV4-1; j_call: TRBJ2-7; clone_size: few; cdr3_aa: CASSQLTGAGDEQYF; cdr3_nt: TGCGCCAGCAGCCAACTGACAGGGGCGGGCGACGAGCAGTACTTC
d_call: .; v_call: TRBV14; j_call: TRBJ2-5; clone_size: .; cdr3_aa: CASSQVGLGSGRAPFEAQYF; cdr3_nt: TGTGCCAGCAGCCAAGTCGGTCTTGGATCAGGCAGGGCCCCCTTTGAGGCCCAGTACTTC
d_call: .; v_call: TRBV29-1; j_call: TRBJ2-7; clone_size: few; cdr3_aa: CSVEVPGTPYEQYF; cdr3_nt: TGCAGCGTTGAAGTTCCAGGGACCCCCTACGAGCAGTACTTC
d_call: .; v_call: TRBV19; j_call: TRBJ1-5; clone_size: .; cdr3_aa: CASSTGRSRVYQPQHF; cdr3_nt: TGTGCCAGTAGCACCGGCCGATCCAGGGTTTATCAGCCCCAGCATTTT
d_call: .; v_call: TRBV7-2; j_call: TRBJ2-1; clone_size: many; cdr3_aa: CASSLAGRDEQFF; cdr3_nt: TGTGCCAGCAGCTTAGCCGGTAGAGATGAGCAGTTCTTC
d_call: TRBD2; v_call: TRBV7-6; j_call: TRBJ2-1; clone_size: few; cdr3_aa: CASSLASVAGASYNEQFF; cdr3_nt: TGTGCCAGCAGCTTAGCGTCAGTAGCGGGGGCCTCCTACAATGAGCAGTTCTTC
d_call: .; v_call: TRBV20-1; j_call: TRBJ2-1; clone_size: few; cdr3_aa: CSARAAGSLTYNEQFF; cdr3_nt: TGCAGTGCTAGAGCCGCGGGCAGCCTTACCTACAATGAGCAGTTCTTC
d_call: TRBD1; v_call: TRBV4-1; j_call: TRBJ2-1; clone_size: .; cdr3_aa: CASSLGQASYNEQFF; cdr3_nt: TGCGCCAGCAGCCTTGGACAGGCTTCCTACAATGAGCAGTTCTTC
d_call: .; v_call: TRBV4-1; j_call: TRBJ1-4; clone_size: many; cdr3_aa: CASRLGPLNEKLFF; cdr3_nt: TGCGCCAGCAGACTGGGACCGCTTAATGAAAAACTGTTTTTT
d_call: TRBD2; v_call: TRBV7-2; j_call: TRBJ2-5; clone_size: many; cdr3_aa: CASSISGAQETQYF; cdr3_nt: TGTGCCAGCAGCATAAGCGGGGCCCAAGAGACCCAGTACTTC
d_call: .; v_call: TRBV29-1; j_call: TRBJ2-7; clone_size: .; cdr3_aa: CSVEGGTYEQYF; cdr3_nt: TGCAGCGTTGAGGGGGGAACCTACGAGCAGTACTTC
d_call: .; v_call: TRBV19; j_call: TRBJ1-1; clone_size: few; cdr3_aa: CASKAQGVGTEAFF; cdr3_nt: TGTGCCAGTAAAGCCCAGGGAGTGGGCACTGAAGCTTTCTTT